The 29 T cell receptor beta chains below all came from one sample that was sequenced in a study of T cell responses to AZD1222 COVID-19 vaccine. Clones were read by immunoSEQ multiplex PCR, and TCRdb kept only the in-frame ones, dropping some. The repertoire consists of 150,000 to 200,000 clones, with around 89% occurring once and the leading ten covering about 4.3%. The starting material was peripheral blood, obtained 28 days after the second AZD1222 dose. The receptor source for this set is an adult who received the AZD1222 COVID-19 vaccine.

The genes are TRBV11-2 and TRBJ1-4, with D perhaps matching TRBD1 (5 bases). The CDR3 spans 14 residues. V was pared by 1 base and J by 7 bases, with 10 bases between. Germline CDR1 SGHAT, CDR2 FQNNGV. CDR3: CASSLGDPVEKLFF. In DNA form, the CDR3 reads TGTGCCAGCAGCTTAGGGGACCCAGTTGAAAAACTGTTTTTT. The full variable domain, its missing parts supplied by reference TRBV11-2 and TRBJ1-4, is EAGVAQSPRYKIIEKRQSVAFWCNPISGHATLYWYQQILGQGPKLLIQFQNNGVVDDSQLPKDRFSAERLKGVDSTLKIQPAKLEDSAVYLCASSLGDPVEKLFFGSGTQLSVL.

This chain joins TRBV6-5 and TRBJ1-2; no clear D. The V end was cut by 6 bases, the J end by 0 bases, with 14 bases between. CDR1 and CDR2 (germline): MNHEY, SVGAGI. This CDR3 region has 15 residues. The CDR3 DNA is TGTGCCAGCAGCCGACCGCATATAGCTAACTATGGCTACACCTTC. Its protein is CASSRPHIANYGYTF.

The CDR3 coding sequence is TGTGCCAGCAGCTTATTCAGTGAGGGCGAGCAGTACTTC. Its translation is CASSLFSEGEQYF. V gene TRBV7-2 combines with J gene TRBJ2-7, with a possible D match to TRBD2 (5 bases). Germline CDR1 and CDR2: SGHTA and FQGNSA. The V and J ends lost 2 bases and 6 bases respectively, with 11 bases between them. The CDR3 spans 13 residues.

This chain uses TRBV4-1 with TRBJ2-3; maybe TRBD2 (5 bases). This CDR3 has 12 residues. The V and J ends lost 6 bases and 2 bases respectively, with 6 bases between them. CDR1 MGHRA and CDR2 YSYEKL come from the germline V gene. The CDR3 nucleotides read TGCGCCAGCAGTCGGGACACAGATACGCAGTATTTT. Its translation is CASSRDTDTQYF.

V and J are TRBV5-1 and TRBJ2-7; TRBD2 aligns across 8 bases. In germline, CDR1 is SGHRS, CDR2 YFSETQ. The length of the CDR3 is 14 residues. V dropped 1 base and J dropped 6; count of bases not matched to a gene: 6. The CDR3 here is CASSLRGGTGEQYF. The CDR3 bases are TGCGCCAGCAGCTTGCGGGGGGGTACGGGCGAGCAGTACTTC.

This chain connects TRBV4-1 to TRBJ2-3; D is perhaps TRBD1 (6 bases). V lost 5 bases and J 0 bases, leaving 15 bases between the germline ends. CDR3 length equals 16 residues. Germline values: CDR1 MGHRA, CDR2 YSYEKL. CDR3 region: CASSKLATGSTDTQYF. Written as DNA, the CDR3 is TGCGCCAGCAGCAAACTCGCGACAGGTAGCACAGATACGCAGTATTTT.

The CDR3 DNA reads TGTGCCAGCAGCTTAGATCAACGGCAGACTCACACAGATACGCAGTATTTT. This codes for CASSLDQRQTHTDTQYF. V and J are TRBV7-8 and TRBJ2-3; D gene unclear. The length of the CDR3 is 17 residues. Trimming took off 1 base at V and 2 bases at J, with 16 bases between the two ends. Germline V gives CDR1 SGHVS, CDR2 FQNEAQ.

This chain joins TRBV30 and TRBJ2-1, with D tentatively TRBD1 (6 bases). Per the germline V gene, CDR1 is GTSNPN and CDR2 is SVGIG (reference sequence). The CDR3 consists of 15 residues. V was trimmed by 4 bases and J by 7 bases, leaving 20 bases between them. This CDR3 reads CAWTPAWGLGNEQFF. The CDR3 coding sequence is TGTGCCTGGACTCCCGCGTGGGGGCTAGGAAATGAGCAGTTCTTC.

V is TRBV2 and J is TRBJ2-5; 8 nucleotides match TRBD1. The J segment lost 3 bases and the V segment lost 6 bases, leaving 18 bases of the junction unmatched. The CDR3 spans 18 residues. Germline CDR1 and CDR2: SNHLY and FYNNEI. The CDR3 protein is CASSASRLGTGYKETQYF. The CDR3, as DNA: TGTGCCAGCAGCGCCTCCCGTCTCGGGACAGGTTACAAAGAGACCCAGTACTTC.

V gene TRBV5-1 combines with J gene TRBJ1-2, with D possibly matching TRBD1 (6 bases). The germline V gene encodes CDR1 SGHRS and CDR2 YFSETQ. V dropped 4 bases and J dropped 2 bases, with 18 bases sitting between them. The CDR3 is made up of 16 amino acids. CDR3 protein: CASSPSPGGPNYGYTF. The CDR3 coding sequence is TGCGCCAGCAGCCCCTCCCCGGGGGGCCCGAACTATGGCTACACCTTC.

DNA of the CDR3: TGTGCCAGCAGCCAAGTGTCTGGGGCTGGAAACACCATATATTTT. Translated, it gives CASSQVSGAGNTIYF. V and J are TRBV3-1 (or the pseudogene TRBV3-2) and TRBJ1-3; D remains unclear. CDR1 is LGHDT and CDR2 is YNNKEL in the germline V gene (reference sequence). Trimming took off 1 base at V and 2 bases at J, with 9 bases between the two ends. This CDR3 comprises 15 residues.

The chain joins TRBV7-8 to TRBJ1-1, with D perhaps matching TRBD1 (5 bases). The CDR3 has 14 residues. V was shortened by 3 bases and J by 2 bases, with 10 bases between the two germline ends. Germline values: CDR1 SGHVS, CDR2 FQNEAQ. For the CDR3, the DNA is TGTGCCAGCAGCTTCTGGGGCTCCAACACTGAAGCTTTCTTT. Protein: CASSFWGSNTEAFF.

DNA for the CDR3: TGTGCCAGCAGCTCCCCGAGCGGGGGGTCCTACAATGAGCAGTTCTTC. This sequence encodes CASSSPSGGSYNEQFF. This rearrangement joins TRBV5-4 to TRBJ2-1; 9 nucleotides agree with TRBD2. The CDR3 is 16 amino acids. After removal of 3 bases from V and 1 base from J, the junction contained 5 bases not matched to a gene. Germline CDR1 and CDR2: SGHNT and YYREEE (reference sequence).

V is TRBV12-3 or TRBV12-4 and J is TRBJ2-2; D not certain. The CDR3 sequence is 12 residues long. Trimming shortened V by 3 bases and J by 7 bases, and 6 bases separated the two germline ends. The CDR3: CASSFRVGELFF. The DNA for the CDR3 is TGTGCCAGCAGTTTTAGGGTCGGGGAGCTGTTTTTT.

The rearrangement uses TRBV3-1 (or the pseudogene TRBV3-2) and TRBJ2-5, with D unclear. The length of the CDR3 is 14 residues. Trimming took off 1 base at V and 2 bases at J, with 8 bases between the two ends. CDR1 and CDR2 (germline): LGHDT, YNNKEL (reference sequence). The DNA for the CDR3 is TGTGCCAGCAGCCAAGGAATGGGTCAAGAGACCCAGTACTTC. Translation: CASSQGMGQETQYF.

This chain links TRBV7-9 with TRBJ1-5, with D possibly matching TRBD1 (6 bases). This CDR3 region has 14 residues. Germline V gene data show CDR1 as SEHNR and CDR2 as FQNEAQ (reference sequence). V lost 3 bases, J lost 6 bases, and 12 bases lay in between. CDR3: CASSFSGVGQPQHF. For the CDR3, the DNA is TGTGCCAGCAGCTTTTCAGGGGTCGGTCAGCCCCAGCATTTT.

The gene calls are TRBV12-5 and TRBJ1-4; D perhaps matches TRBD1 (5 bases). The CDR3 has 17 amino acids. The V end was cut by 1 base, the J end by 8 bases, with 20 bases between. CDR1 and CDR2 (germline): LGHNT, FRNRAP. DNA for the CDR3: TGTGCTAGTGGTTTGGACTACCCGGGACCTGCGCAGGAAAAACTGTTTTTT. This translates into CASGLDYPGPAQEKLFF.

The chain uses TRBV2 and TRBJ2-2; D gene uncertain. CDR3 size: 15 residues. The germline V gene encodes CDR1 SNHLY and CDR2 FYNNEI. Between the trimmed V and J ends, which lost 2 bases and 3 bases, there was a span of 10 bases. CDR3 amino acids: CASSERQSYTGELFF. CDR3 sequence (DNA): TGTGCCAGCAGTGAAAGGCAGTCCTACACCGGGGAGCTGTTTTTT.

V usage is TRBV7-6 and J usage is TRBJ1-2; D might be TRBD1 (5 bases). The CDR3 sequence is 13 residues long. Germline lookup yields CDR1 SGHVS and CDR2 FNYEAQ. V lost 0 bases, J lost 6 bases, and 8 bases lay in between. The CDR3 sequence: CASSLAQGDGYTF. The CDR3, as DNA: TGTGCCAGCAGCTTAGCACAAGGGGATGGCTACACCTTC.

The gene calls are TRBV7-9 and TRBJ1-2, with a possible D match to TRBD1 (5 bases). The CDR3 extends over 15 amino acids. The V gene lost 7 bases and the J gene lost 6 bases, with 21 bases spanning the gap. Germline V gene sequence: CDR1 SEHNR, CDR2 FQNEAQ (reference sequence). The CDR3 DNA sequence: TGTGCCAGCACCGGGGCAGGGATACTTAGGAATGGCTACACCTTC. It translates to CASTGAGILRNGYTF.

V usage is TRBV4-3 and J usage is TRBJ2-7, with 7 nucleotides matching TRBD1. V shed 1 base and J 3 bases; nucleotides not matched to a gene: 9. Germline-derived CDR1 and CDR2 are LGHNA and YSLEER. CDR3 length: 16 residues. The CDR3 here is CASSQGIRQGDYEQYF. The CDR3, as DNA: TGCGCCAGCAGCCAAGGAATTAGACAGGGAGACTACGAGCAGTACTTC.

The chain links TRBV4-3 to TRBJ1-5; D is unclear. The CDR3 extends over 14 amino acids. Trimming took off 0 bases at V and 0 bases at J, with 3 bases between the two ends. The germline V gene has CDR1 LGHNA and CDR2 YSLEER. DNA of the CDR3: TGCGCCAGCAGCCAAGAGAATAGCAATCAGCCCCAGCATTTT. Translating gives CASSQENSNQPQHF.

CDR3 in amino acids: CASSLGTGGIYGQPQHF. The CDR3 DNA reads TGTGCCAGCAGCTTAGGGACAGGGGGCATTTACGGGCAGCCCCAGCATTTT. The rearrangement joins TRBV7-9 to TRBJ1-5, with 11 bases aligning to TRBD1. There are 17 residues in the CDR3. The V gene's germline CDR1 is SEHNR and CDR2 FQNEAQ (reference sequence). The junction had 9 bases not matched to a gene; V was cut back by 1 base and J by 7 bases.

This clone has just one count. The chain carries TRBV18 and TRBJ2-1; no clear D. Per germline, CDR1 KGHSH and CDR2 LQKENI. This CDR3 contains 13 residues. V shed 4 bases and J shed 4 bases, with 8 bases lying between them. Here the CDR3 reads CASSLSIYNEQFF. The CDR3 DNA follows: TGTGCCAGCTCACTTTCGATTTACAATGAGCAGTTCTTC.

The chain uses TRBV4-2 and TRBJ2-3; D may correspond to TRBD1 or TRBD2 (5 bases each). Germline CDR1 reads LGHNA; CDR2 reads YNFKEQ. This CDR3 contains 17 residues. Trimming pared 0 bases from V and 4 bases from J, leaving 17 bases between. In DNA, the CDR3 is TGTGCCAGCAGCCAAGAAGGGACCAACTTTCTGGCAGATACGCAGTATTTT. This gives the protein CASSQEGTNFLADTQYF.

Of note for this clone: With a much larger clone just one base away, this may be a read error. The chain carries TRBV5-8 and TRBJ1-1; D uncertain. The CDR3 has 11 amino acids. Germline V lookup: CDR1 SGHTS, CDR2 YDEGEE. Trimming stripped 4 bases from V and 1 base from J, with 2 bases between. CDR3 region: CASSRNTEAFF. CDR3 DNA sequence: TGTGCCAGCAGCAGGAACACTGAAGCTTTCTTT.

This clone has a single count. This sequence joins TRBV9 and TRBJ1-1; D ambiguous. Deletions cut 4 bases from V and 0 bases from J, with 7 bases between. This CDR3 has 13 amino acids. CDR1 and CDR2 from the germline V gene are SGDLS and YYNGEE. CDR3 DNA: TGTGCCAGCAGCTCAGAGATGAACACTGAAGCTTTCTTT. It translates to CASSSEMNTEAFF.

The chain recombines TRBV7-2 with TRBJ2-5, with TRBD2 identical over 11 bases. J was trimmed by 3 bases and V by 0 bases; bases with no gene match: 9. CDR1 and CDR2 (germline): SGHTA, FQGNSA. This CDR3 spans 18 amino acids. The DNA of the CDR3 is TGTGCCAGCAGCTTAGCAGGTGTAGCGGGGGGGCCAAAAGAGACCCAGTACTTC. This codes for CASSLAGVAGGPKETQYF.

This chain connects TRBV27 to TRBJ1-4; D perhaps matches TRBD1 (6 bases). Per germline, CDR1 MNHEY and CDR2 SMNVEV (reference sequence). V was shortened by 7 bases and J by 0 bases, with 9 bases between the two germline ends. There are 14 residues in the CDR3. CDR3 loop: CASTHRATNEKLFF. For the CDR3, the DNA is TGTGCCAGCACCCACAGGGCAACTAATGAAAAACTGTTTTTT.